This T cell receptor (beta chain) stems from a study of blood T cell repertoires in COVID-19. This clone was recorded only once. The germline V gene encodes CDR1 MNHEY and CDR2 SVGEGT. The CDR3 loop spans 16 amino acids. V trimming: 4 bases; J trimming: 3 bases; junction bases outside the gene matches: 7. The method was immunoSEQ multiplex PCR; TCRdb's version includes in-frame clones alone and lacks a portion of them. The repertoire has tens of thousands of clones, roughly 80% of them found once; the top ten carry 18%. J is TRBJ1-5 and V is TRBV6-2 or TRBV6-3, with 9 bases identical to TRBD1. Sequenced sample: peripheral blood. This receptor was obtained from a woman aged 55 to 70 with acute or convalescent COVID-19. CDR3 sequence (DNA): TGTGCCAGCAGTTCACCCGGGACAGGGCACAATCAGCCCCAGCATTTT. Protein product: CASSSPGTGHNQPQHF.